This passage covers 7 T cell receptor beta chains from one sample sequenced in a study of blood T cell repertoires in COVID-19. TCRdb's table, derived via immunoSEQ multiplex PCR, lists solely in-frame clones and lacks some. This sample has 200,000 to 250,000 clones, with around three quarters found just once. The source material was peripheral blood. The source of these receptors is a woman in her 70s with acute or convalescent COVID-19.

V usage is TRBV6-4 and J usage is TRBJ2-1, with D maybe TRBD2 (6 bases). With 0 bases removed from V and 6 bases from J, the gap between germline ends came to 12 bases. This CDR3 has 15 amino acids. Germline CDR1 reads MRHNA; CDR2 reads SNTAGT. The CDR3, as DNA: TGTGCCAGCAGTGACTCAACGGGAGTATCCAATGAGCAGTTCTTC. Encoded protein: CASSDSTGVSNEQFF.

The J gene is TRBJ1-1, the V gene TRBV7-2; no firm D call. The V and J ends lost 6 bases and 0 bases respectively, with 11 bases between them. The CDR3 length is 14 residues. Germline CDR1 is SGHTA and CDR2 is FQGNSA. The CDR3 nucleotides read TGTGCCAGCAGTGAGAACCTCCTGAACACTGAAGCTTTCTTT. This codes for CASSENLLNTEAFF.

The chain has TRBV6-6 and TRBJ1-2, with 9 bases fitting TRBD1. This CDR3 is 15 amino acids long. Germline V gene data show CDR1 as MNHNY and CDR2 as SVGAGI (reference sequence). V shed 0 bases, J shed 7 bases, and the junction held 6 bases outside the gene matches. The DNA of the CDR3 is TGTGCCAGCAGTTACTCCAGGACAGGGGTTTCTGGCTACACCTTC. Translation: CASSYSRTGVSGYTF.

The chain carries TRBV5-1 and TRBJ2-3; TRBD1 matches 11 bases. This CDR3 comprises 16 residues. Looked up from germline, CDR1 is SGHRS and CDR2 is YFSETQ. The V segment lost 2 bases and the J segment 1 base; nucleotides outside the gene matches: 3. CDR3 DNA: TGCGCCAGCAGCTTAAGGACAGGGGGCCGCACAGATACGCAGTATTTT. It yields the protein CASSLRTGGRTDTQYF.

The chain is built from TRBV27 and TRBJ2-1; 9 bases line up with TRBD1. The CDR3 length is 16 residues. Trimming removed 3 bases from V and 4 bases from J; junction bases left unmatched: 7. CDR1 and CDR2 (germline): MNHEY, SMNVEV (reference sequence). The CDR3 nucleotides read TGTGCCAGCAGTTTGATCCCGGGACAGGGATACAATGAGCAGTTCTTC. This sequence encodes CASSLIPGQGYNEQFF.

The chain combines TRBV4-1 with TRBJ2-2; TRBD2 matches 7 bases. The CDR3 length is 15 residues. Per the germline V gene, CDR1 is MGHRA and CDR2 is YSYEKL. Trimming cost V 2 bases and J 3 bases; bases outside gene matches: 3. The CDR3 DNA follows: TGCGCCAGCAGCCAAATTCTAGCGGACACCGGGGAGCTGTTTTTT. This encodes CASSQILADTGELFF.

The rearrangement links TRBV7-3 to TRBJ2-1; 9 positions match TRBD2. V lost 5 bases and J lost 5; bases outside the gene matches: 1. Germline CDR1 is SGHTA and CDR2 is FQGTGA. This CDR3 is built from 13 residues. CDR3 in amino acids: CASSIAGDNEQFF. In DNA form, the CDR3 reads TGTGCCAGCAGCATAGCGGGAGACAATGAGCAGTTCTTC. Combining the CDR3 with reference TRBV7-3 and TRBJ2-1 gives the whole variable domain GAGVSQTPSNKVTEKGKYVELRCDPISGHTALYWYRQSLGQGPEFLIYFQGTGAADDSGLPNDRFFAVRPEGSVSTLKIQRTERGDSAVYLCASSIAGDNEQFFGPGTRLTVL.